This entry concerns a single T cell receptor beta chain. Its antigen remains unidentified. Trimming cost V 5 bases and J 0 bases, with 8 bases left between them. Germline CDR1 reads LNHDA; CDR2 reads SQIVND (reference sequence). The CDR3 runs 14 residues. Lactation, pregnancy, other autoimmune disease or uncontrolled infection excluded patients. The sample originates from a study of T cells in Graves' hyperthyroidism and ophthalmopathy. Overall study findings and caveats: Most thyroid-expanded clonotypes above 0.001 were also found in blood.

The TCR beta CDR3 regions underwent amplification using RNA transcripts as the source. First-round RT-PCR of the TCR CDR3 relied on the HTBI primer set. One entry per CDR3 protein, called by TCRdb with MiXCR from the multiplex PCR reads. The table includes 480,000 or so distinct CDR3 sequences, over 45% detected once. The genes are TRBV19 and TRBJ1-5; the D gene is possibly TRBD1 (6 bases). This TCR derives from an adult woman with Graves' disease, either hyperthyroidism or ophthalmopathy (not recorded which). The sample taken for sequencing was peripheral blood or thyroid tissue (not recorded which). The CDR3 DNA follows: TGTGCCAGTAGTGCCAGGGGTAGCAATCAGCCCCAGCATTTT. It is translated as CASSARGSNQPQHF. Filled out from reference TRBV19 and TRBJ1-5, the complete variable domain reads DGGITQSPKYLFRKEGQNVTLSCEQNLNHDAMYWYRQDPGQGLRLIYYSQIVNDFQKGDIAEGYSVSREKKESFPLTVTSAQKNPTAFYLCASSARGSNQPQHFGDGTRLSIL.